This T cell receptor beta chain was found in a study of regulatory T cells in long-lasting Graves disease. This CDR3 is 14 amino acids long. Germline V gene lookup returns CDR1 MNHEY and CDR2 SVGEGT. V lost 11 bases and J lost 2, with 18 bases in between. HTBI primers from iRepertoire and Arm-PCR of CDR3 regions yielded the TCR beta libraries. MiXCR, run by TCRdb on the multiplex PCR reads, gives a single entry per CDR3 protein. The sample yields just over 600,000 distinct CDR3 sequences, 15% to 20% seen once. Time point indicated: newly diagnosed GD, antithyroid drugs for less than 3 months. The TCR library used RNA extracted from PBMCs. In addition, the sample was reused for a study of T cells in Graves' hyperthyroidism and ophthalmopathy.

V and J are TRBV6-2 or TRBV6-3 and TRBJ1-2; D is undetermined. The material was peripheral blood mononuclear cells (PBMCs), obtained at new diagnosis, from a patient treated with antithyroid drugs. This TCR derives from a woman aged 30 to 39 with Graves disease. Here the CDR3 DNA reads TGTGCCGCCGTCGGTCCACTGCGGAACTATGGCTACACCTTC. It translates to CAAVGPLRNYGYTF.